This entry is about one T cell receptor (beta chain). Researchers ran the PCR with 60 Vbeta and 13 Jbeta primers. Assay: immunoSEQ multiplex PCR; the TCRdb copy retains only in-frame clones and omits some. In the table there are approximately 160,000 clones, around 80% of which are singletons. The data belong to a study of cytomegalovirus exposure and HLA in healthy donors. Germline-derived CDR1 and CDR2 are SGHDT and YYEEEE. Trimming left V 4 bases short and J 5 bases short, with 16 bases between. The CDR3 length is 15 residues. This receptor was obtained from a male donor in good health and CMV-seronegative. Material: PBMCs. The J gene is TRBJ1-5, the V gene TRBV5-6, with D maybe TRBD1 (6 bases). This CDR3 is CASSALHRADQPQHF. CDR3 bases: TGTGCCAGCAGCGCCCTCCACAGGGCGGATCAGCCCCAGCATTTT.